These T cell receptor beta chains were read from a single sample in a study of graft-versus-host responses after intestinal transplantation. Their antigens are not known. The table came from immunoSEQ multiplex PCR; TCRdb's copy has only in-frame clones and leaves some out. The data hold approximately 82,000 clones, with over 85% observed a single time. The source material was unstimulated CD8+ T cells sorted from spleen or lymph node cells, sampled before transplant. Receptors originate from a human donor who was the organ donor for an intestinal transplant. The CDR3 runs from the conserved cysteine through the conserved F or W. A D gene is named only where the DNA matches it firmly.

V	J	D	DNA	CDR3
TRBV7-2	TRBJ1-2	NA	TGTGCCAGCAGCTTACTGATAGGGGGTTGGGGGTACTCCCAAGGTGGCTACACCTTC	CASSLLIGGWGYSQGGYTF
TRBV28	TRBJ2-1	NA	TGTGCCAGCAGTTTTCGTAGCTCCTACAATGAGCAGTTCTTC	CASSFRSSYNEQFF
TRBV6-6	TRBJ2-7	TRBD1	TGTGCCAGCAGTTATGTTGGGACAGTGTCCTACGAGCAGTACTTC	CASSYVGTVSYEQYF
TRBV27	TRBJ2-5	NA	TGTGCCAGCAGTTTCGGGCTAGGGGATCAAGAGACCCAGTACTTC	CASSFGLGDQETQYF
TRBV5-1	TRBJ2-3	NA	TGCGCCAGCAGCCCACGGACTCGCACAGATACGCAGTATTTT	CASSPRTRTDTQYF
TRBV11-2	TRBJ2-3	NA	TGTGCCAGCAGCTTAGATGACTTTATCACAGATACGCAGTATTTT	CASSLDDFITDTQYF
TRBV7-9	TRBJ1-1	NA	TGTGCCAGCAGCTCACAGGCGGACACTGAAGCTTTCTTT	CASSSQADTEAFF
TRBV11-2	TRBJ2-7	TRBD1	TGTGCCAGCAGCTTACTGTCCAGGGGGCGCCAGGCCAATGGGCAGTACTTC	CASSLLSRGRQANGQYF
TRBV21-1	TRBJ2-2	NA	TGTGCCAGCAGCACTCGACAGGACACCGGGGAGCTGTTTTTT	CASSTRQDTGELFF
TRBV4-2	TRBJ2-7	TRBD2	TGTGCCAGCAGCCAAGGATTGACTAGCGGGGGGTACGAGCAGTACTTC	CASSQGLTSGGYEQYF